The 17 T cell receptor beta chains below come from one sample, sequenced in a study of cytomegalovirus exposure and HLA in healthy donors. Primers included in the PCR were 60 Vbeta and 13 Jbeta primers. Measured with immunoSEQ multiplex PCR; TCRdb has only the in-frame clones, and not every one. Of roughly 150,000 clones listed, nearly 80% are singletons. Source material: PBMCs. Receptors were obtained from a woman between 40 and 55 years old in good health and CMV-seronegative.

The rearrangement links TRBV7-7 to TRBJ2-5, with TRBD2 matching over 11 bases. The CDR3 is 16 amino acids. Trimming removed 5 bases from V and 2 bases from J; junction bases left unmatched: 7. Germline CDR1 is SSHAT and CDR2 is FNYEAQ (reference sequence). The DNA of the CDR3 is TGTGCCAGCAGCCTCGGACTAGCGGGCGTACAAGAGACCCAGTACTTC. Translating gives CASSLGLAGVQETQYF.

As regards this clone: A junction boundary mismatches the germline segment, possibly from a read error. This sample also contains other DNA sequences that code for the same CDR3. The CDR3 DNA reads TGCGCCAGCAGCCCGGCTAGGGGCCAGATCTATGGCTACACCTTC. Protein: CASSPARGQIYGYTF. The V call is TRBV5-6, the J call TRBJ1-2, with D possibly matching TRBD1 (5 bases). CDR3 length: 15 amino acids. CDR1 is SGHDT, CDR2 YYEEEE, per germline.

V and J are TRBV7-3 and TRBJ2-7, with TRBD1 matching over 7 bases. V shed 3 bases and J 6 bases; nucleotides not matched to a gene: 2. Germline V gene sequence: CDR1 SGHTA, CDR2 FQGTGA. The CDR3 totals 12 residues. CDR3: CASSFPGGEQYF. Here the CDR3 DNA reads TGTGCCAGCAGCTTTCCAGGGGGCGAGCAGTACTTC. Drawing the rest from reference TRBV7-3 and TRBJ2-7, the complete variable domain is GAGVSQTPSNKVTEKGKYVELRCDPISGHTALYWYRQSLGQGPEFLIYFQGTGAADDSGLPNDRFFAVRPEGSVSTLKIQRTERGDSAVYLCASSFPGGEQYFGPGTRLTVT.

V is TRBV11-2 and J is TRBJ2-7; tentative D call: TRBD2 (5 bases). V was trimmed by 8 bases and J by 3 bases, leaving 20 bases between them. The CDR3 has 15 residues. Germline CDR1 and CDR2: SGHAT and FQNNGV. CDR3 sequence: CASSLSGKTRYEQYF. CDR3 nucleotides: TGTGCCAGCTCCCTCTCCGGGAAAACCCGCTACGAGCAGTACTTC.

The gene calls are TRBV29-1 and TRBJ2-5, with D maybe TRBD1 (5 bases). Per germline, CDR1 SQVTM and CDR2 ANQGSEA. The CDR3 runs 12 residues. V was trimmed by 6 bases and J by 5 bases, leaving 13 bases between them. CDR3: CSVWGPPETQYF. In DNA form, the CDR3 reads TGCAGCGTGTGGGGCCCCCCGGAGACCCAGTACTTC.

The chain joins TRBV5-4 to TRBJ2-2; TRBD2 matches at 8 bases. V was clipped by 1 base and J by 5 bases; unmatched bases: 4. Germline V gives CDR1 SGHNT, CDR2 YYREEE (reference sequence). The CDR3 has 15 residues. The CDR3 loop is CASSLSRGGTGELFF. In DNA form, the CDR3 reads TGTGCCAGCAGCTTGTCCCGGGGGGGTACCGGGGAGCTGTTTTTT.

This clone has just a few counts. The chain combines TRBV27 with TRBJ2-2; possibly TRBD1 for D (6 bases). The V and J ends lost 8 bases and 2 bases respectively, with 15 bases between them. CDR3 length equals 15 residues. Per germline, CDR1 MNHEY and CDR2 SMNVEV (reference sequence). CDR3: CASGPGTRNTGELFF. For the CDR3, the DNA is TGTGCCAGCGGGCCTGGGACACGCAACACCGGGGAGCTGTTTTTT.

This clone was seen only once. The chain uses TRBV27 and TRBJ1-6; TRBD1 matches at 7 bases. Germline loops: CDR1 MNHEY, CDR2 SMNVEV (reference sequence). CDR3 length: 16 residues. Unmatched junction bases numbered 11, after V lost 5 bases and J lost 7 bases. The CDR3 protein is CASSPLPTGYNSPLHF. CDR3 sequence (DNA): TGTGCCAGCAGTCCTCTACCGACAGGGTACAATTCACCCCTCCACTTT.

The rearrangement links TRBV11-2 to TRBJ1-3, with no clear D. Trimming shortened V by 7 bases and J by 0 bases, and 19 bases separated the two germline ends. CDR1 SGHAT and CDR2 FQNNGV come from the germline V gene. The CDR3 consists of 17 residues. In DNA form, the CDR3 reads TGTGCCAGCACCTCCCTAAGTTCCCGACACTCTGGAAACACCATATATTTT. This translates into CASTSLSSRHSGNTIYF.

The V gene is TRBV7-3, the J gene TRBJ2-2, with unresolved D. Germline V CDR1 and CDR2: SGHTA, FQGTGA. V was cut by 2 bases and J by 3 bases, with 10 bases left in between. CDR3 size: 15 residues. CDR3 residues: CASSLRVRDTGELFF. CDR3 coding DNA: TGTGCCAGCAGCTTACGGGTAAGAGACACCGGGGAGCTGTTTTTT.

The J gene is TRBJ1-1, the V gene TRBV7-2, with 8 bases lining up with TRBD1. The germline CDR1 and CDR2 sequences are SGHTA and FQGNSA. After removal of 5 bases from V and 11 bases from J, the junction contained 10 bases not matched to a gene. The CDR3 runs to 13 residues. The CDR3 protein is CTSSPDRAIRAFF. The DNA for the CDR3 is TGTACCAGCAGCCCGGACAGGGCCATAAGGGCTTTCTTT.

CDR3 bases: TGTGCCACCAGCAGAGACCTCCCTTGGAGGACAGGGCAATACGAGCAGTACTTC. This codes for CATSRDLPWRTGQYEQYF. The chain is built from TRBV15 and TRBJ2-7; 8 nucleotides line up with TRBD1. Germline V lookup: CDR1 LNHNV, CDR2 YYDKDF (reference sequence). This CDR3 is 18 amino acids long. J gave up 4 bases and V 0 bases, and 14 bases lay outside the gene matches.

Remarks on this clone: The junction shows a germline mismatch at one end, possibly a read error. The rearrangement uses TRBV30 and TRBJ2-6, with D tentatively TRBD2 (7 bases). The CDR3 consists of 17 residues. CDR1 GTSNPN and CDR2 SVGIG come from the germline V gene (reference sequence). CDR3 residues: CAWSAPGGPSGANGLTF. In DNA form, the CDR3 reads TGTGCCTGGAGTGCCCCGGGGGGCCCCTCTGGGGCCAACGGCCTGACTTTC. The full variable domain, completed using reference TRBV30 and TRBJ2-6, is SQTIHQWPATLVQPVGSPLSLECTVEGTSNPNLYWYRQAAGRGLQLLFYSVGIGQISSEVPQNLSASRPQDRQFILSSKKLLLSDSGFYLCAWSAPGGPSGANGLTFGAGSRLTVL.

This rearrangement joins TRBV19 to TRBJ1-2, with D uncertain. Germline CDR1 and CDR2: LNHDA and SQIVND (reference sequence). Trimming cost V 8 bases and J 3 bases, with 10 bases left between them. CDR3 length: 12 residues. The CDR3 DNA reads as TGTGCCAGTCTGTCGACACACTATGGCTACACCTTC. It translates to CASLSTHYGYTF.

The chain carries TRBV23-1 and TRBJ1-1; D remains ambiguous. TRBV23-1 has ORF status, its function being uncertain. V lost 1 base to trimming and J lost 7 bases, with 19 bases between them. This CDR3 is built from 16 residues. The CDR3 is CASSQCPPGAKIEAFF. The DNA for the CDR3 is TGCGCCAGCAGTCAATGCCCACCGGGAGCAAAAATTGAAGCTTTCTTT.

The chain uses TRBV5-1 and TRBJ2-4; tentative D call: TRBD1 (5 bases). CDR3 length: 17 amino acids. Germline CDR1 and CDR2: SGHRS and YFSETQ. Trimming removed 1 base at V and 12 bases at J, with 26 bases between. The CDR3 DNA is TGCGCCAGCAGCTTGAGCCAGGGCGGCACTAAACACTCCAGTCAGTACTTC. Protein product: CASSLSQGGTKHSSQYF.

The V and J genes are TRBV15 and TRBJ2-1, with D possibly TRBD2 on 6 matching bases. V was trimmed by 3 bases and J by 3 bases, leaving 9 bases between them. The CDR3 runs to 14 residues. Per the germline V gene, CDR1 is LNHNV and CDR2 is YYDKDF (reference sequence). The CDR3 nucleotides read TGTGCCACCAGCAGCCAGACTAGCTACAATGAGCAGTTCTTC. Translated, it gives CATSSQTSYNEQFF. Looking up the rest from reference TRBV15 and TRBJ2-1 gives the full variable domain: DAMVIQNPRYQVTQFGKPVTLSCSQTLNHNVMYWYQQKSSQAPKLLFHYYDKDFNNEADTPDNFQSRRPNTSFCFLDIRSPGLGDTAMYLCATSSQTSYNEQFFGPGTRLTVL.